The rows below give T cell receptor beta chains drawn from one sample of a study of T cell responses to AZD1222 COVID-19 vaccine. Generated by immunoSEQ multiplex PCR, the TCRdb table keeps only in-frame clones and is missing some. The table lists 65,000 to 70,000 clones, less than 90% of them singletons, with around a quarter in the top ten. The specimen comprised peripheral blood, sampled 28 days after the second AZD1222 dose. All receptors come from an adult who received the AZD1222 COVID-19 vaccine. Each CDR3 is given without its conserved first and last residue. The order of the fields is V gene, J gene, CDR3 length, CDR3 protein.

TRBV29-1	TRBJ1-1	12	SVGLIGGNTEAF
TRBV7-9	TRBJ1-2	12	ASSLDTDRYGYT
TRBV7-3	TRBJ2-5	13	ASSSGGGDQETQY
TRBV5-6	TRBJ1-2	12	ASSQMTGVRGYT
TRBV4-1	TRBJ1-2	11	ASSQESDYGYT
TRBV6-5	TRBJ2-7	13	ASSPGLSYSYEQY
TRBV5-4	TRBJ2-2	12	ASSSGLTTGELF
TRBV5-4	TRBJ2-3	12	ASETAFSTDTQY
TRBV12-3/TRBV12-4	TRBJ2-3	10	ASSFRGDTQY
TRBV5-1	TRBJ2-1	11	ASSGQGNGEQF
TRBV19	TRBJ1-6	10	ASSARGSPLH
TRBV7-2	TRBJ2-1	11	ASSLDRNNEQF
TRBV5-6	TRBJ2-5	14	ASSLPDSMIKETQY
TRBV6-6	TRBJ2-3	13	ASSRGTSGTDTQY
TRBV2	TRBJ2-7	14	ASRRTSGTSSYEQY
TRBV6-5	TRBJ2-1	13	ASNRQGAGIHEQF
TRBV3-1/TRBV3-2	TRBJ2-6	14	ASSLAGGTGANVLT
TRBV19	TRBJ2-6	13	ASSMGGRSPNVLT
TRBV11-2	TRBJ1-2	11	ASSPGPNYGYT
TRBV28	TRBJ2-4	12	ASSYGTVKNIQY
TRBV12-3/TRBV12-4	TRBJ2-5	9	ASSLAGTQY
TRBV3-1/TRBV3-2	TRBJ1-4	13	ASTTDSGGNEKLF
TRBV19	TRBJ1-1	14	ASSVNLRDMNTEAF
TRBV11-3	TRBJ1-1	12	ASRKGRESTEAF
TRBV19	TRBJ2-3	13	ASSTLGQGTDTQY
TRBV7-9	TRBJ1-6	12	ASSLNQDASPLH